The T cell receptor (beta chain) under discussion was sequenced for a study of cytomegalovirus exposure and HLA in healthy donors. PCR primers comprised 60 Vbeta and 13 Jbeta primers. Generated by immunoSEQ multiplex PCR, the TCRdb table keeps only in-frame clones and is missing some. The sample records about 110,000 clones, 71% being singletons. Trimming pared 0 bases from V and 4 bases from J, leaving 12 bases between. This CDR3 region has 15 residues. CDR1 and CDR2 (germline): LGHNA, YNFKEQ. The source is a female donor in good health and CMV-seronegative. The sample was PBMCs. The rearrangement uses TRBV4-2 and TRBJ1-1; D not resolved. The CDR3 spells CASSQDLGRGTEAFF. CDR3 in DNA: TGTGCCAGCAGCCAAGATTTGGGTCGGGGCACTGAAGCTTTCTTT.